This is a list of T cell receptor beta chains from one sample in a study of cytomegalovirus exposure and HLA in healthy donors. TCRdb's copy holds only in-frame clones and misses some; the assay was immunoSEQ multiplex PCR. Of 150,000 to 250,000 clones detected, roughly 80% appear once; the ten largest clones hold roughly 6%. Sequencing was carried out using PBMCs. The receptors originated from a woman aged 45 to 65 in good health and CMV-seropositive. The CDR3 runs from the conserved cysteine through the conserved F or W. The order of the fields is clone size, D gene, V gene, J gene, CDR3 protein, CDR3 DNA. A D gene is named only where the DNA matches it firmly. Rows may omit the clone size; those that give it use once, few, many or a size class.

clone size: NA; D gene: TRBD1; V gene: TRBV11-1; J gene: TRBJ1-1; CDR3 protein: CASSLLGQGVTEAFF; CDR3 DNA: TGTGCCAGCAGCTTACTAGGACAGGGAGTCACTGAAGCTTTCTTT
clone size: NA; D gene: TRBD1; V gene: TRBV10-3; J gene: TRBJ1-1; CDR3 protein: CAIRTTGGTEAFF; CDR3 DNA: TGTGCCATCAGGACGACAGGGGGGACTGAAGCTTTCTTT
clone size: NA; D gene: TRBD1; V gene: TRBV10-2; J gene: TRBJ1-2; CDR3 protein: CASMDRGYGYTF; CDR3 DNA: TGCGCCAGCATGGACAGGGGGTATGGCTACACCTTC
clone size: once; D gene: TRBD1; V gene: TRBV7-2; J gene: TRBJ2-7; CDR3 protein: CASSPGQGFHEQYF; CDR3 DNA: TGTGCCAGCAGCCCCGGACAGGGGTTCCACGAGCAGTACTTC
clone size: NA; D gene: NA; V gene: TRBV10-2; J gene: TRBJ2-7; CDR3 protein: CASSLTLDLYEQYF; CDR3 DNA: TGCGCCAGCAGCCTGACTCTAGATCTCTACGAGCAGTACTTC
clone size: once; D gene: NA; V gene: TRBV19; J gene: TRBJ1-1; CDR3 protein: CASSLGRNTEAFF; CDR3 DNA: TGTGCCAGTAGTCTCGGTAGAAACACTGAAGCTTTCTTT
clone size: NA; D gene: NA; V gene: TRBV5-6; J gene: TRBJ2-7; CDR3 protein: CASSLTISGTPYEQYF; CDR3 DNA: TGTGCCAGCAGCTTGACGATTAGCGGCACGCCCTACGAGCAGTACTTC
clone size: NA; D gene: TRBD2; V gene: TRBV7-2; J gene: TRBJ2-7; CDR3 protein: CASSFHGGESYEQYF; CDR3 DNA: TGTGCCAGCAGCTTTCACGGGGGGGAATCCTACGAGCAGTACTTC
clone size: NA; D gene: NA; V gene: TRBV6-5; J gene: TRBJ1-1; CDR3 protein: CASSYSEGMNTEAFF; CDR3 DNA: TGTGCCAGCAGTTACTCAGAGGGAATGAACACTGAAGCTTTCTTT
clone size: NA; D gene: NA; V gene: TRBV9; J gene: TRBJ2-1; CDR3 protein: CASSVVSMGGYNEQFF; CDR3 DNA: TGTGCCAGCAGCGTAGTGTCAATGGGGGGCTACAATGAGCAGTTCTTC
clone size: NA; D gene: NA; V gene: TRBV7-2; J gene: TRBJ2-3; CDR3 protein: CASSLRLDSIQYF; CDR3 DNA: TGTGCCAGCAGCTTAAGACTGGACAGCATCCAGTATTTT
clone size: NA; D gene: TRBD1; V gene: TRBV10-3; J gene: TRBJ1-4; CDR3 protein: CAISELEDRNGEKLFF; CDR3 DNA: TGTGCCATCAGTGAGTTGGAGGACAGGAACGGTGAAAAACTGTTTTTT
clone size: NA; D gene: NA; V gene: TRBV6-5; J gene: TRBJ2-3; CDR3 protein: CASGRGSTDTQYF; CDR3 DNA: TGTGCCAGCGGAAGGGGTAGCACAGATACGCAGTATTTT
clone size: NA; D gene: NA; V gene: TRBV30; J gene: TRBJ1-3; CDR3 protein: CAWGQSGNTIYF; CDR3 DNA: TGTGCCTGGGGACAGTCTGGAAACACCATATATTTT
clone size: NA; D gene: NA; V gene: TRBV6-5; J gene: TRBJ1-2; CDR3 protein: CASSYGQLAGYTF; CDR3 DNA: TGTGCCAGCAGTTACGGGCAGTTGGCTGGCTACACCTTC
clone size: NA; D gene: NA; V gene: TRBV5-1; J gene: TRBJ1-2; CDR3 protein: CASSLGVNYGYTF; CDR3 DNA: TGCGCCAGCAGCTTAGGGGTTAACTATGGCTACACCTTC
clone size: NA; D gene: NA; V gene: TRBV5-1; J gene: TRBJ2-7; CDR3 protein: CASSPGTPTYEQYF; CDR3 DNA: TGCGCCAGCAGCCCCGGGACACCGACCTACGAGCAGTACTTC
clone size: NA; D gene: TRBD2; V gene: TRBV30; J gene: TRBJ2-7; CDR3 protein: CAWRSGIYSYEQYF; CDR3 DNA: TGTGCCTGGAGAAGCGGGATCTACTCCTACGAGCAGTACTTC
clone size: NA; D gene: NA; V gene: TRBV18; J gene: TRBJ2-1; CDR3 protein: CASSPRVNEQFF; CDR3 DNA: TGTGCCAGCTCACCCAGGGTCAATGAGCAGTTCTTC
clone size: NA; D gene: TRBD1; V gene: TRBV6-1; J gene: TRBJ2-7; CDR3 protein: CASRDRGYEQYF; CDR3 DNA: TGTGCCAGCCGGGACAGGGGCTACGAGCAGTACTTC